This entry lists 17 T cell receptor beta chains sequenced from one sample in a study of T cells after somatic rescue of genetic block. The repertoire was sequenced with immunoSEQ multiplex PCR; TCRdb's copy has only in-frame clones and lacks some. The sample yields around 14,000 clones, about 71% seen once. Source material: peripheral blood mononuclear cells (PBMCs). The receptors stem from a boy between 10 and 17 years old.

V usage is TRBV27 and J usage is TRBJ2-7; 11 bases match TRBD2. CDR1 and CDR2 (germline): MNHEY, SMNVEV (reference sequence). The CDR3 consists of 15 residues. V lost 2 bases, J lost 3 bases, and 3 bases stayed unmatched. CDR3: CASSLRLAGFYEQYF. The CDR3 region has the DNA TGTGCCAGCAGTTTAAGACTAGCGGGATTCTACGAGCAGTACTTC.

The chain couples TRBV20-1 to TRBJ1-2; D is undetermined. Trimming pared 4 bases from V and 5 bases from J, leaving 5 bases between. CDR1 is DFQATT and CDR2 is SNEGSKA in the germline V gene (reference sequence). The CDR3 loop spans 10 amino acids. The CDR3 sequence is CSATNYGYTF. The DNA for the CDR3 is TGCAGTGCTACCAATTATGGCTACACCTTC.

The V gene is TRBV10-3, the J gene TRBJ2-4; a weak D match, TRBD2 (5 bases). Between the trimmed V and J ends, which lost 4 bases and 1 base, there was a span of 17 bases. The length of the CDR3 is 17 residues. Per the germline V gene, CDR1 is ENHRY and CDR2 is SYGVKD. CDR3 amino acids: CAISGGRGRTAKNIQYF. In nucleotides, the CDR3 is TGTGCCATCAGTGGAGGGAGAGGGCGAACGGCCAAAAACATTCAGTACTTC.

This chain joins TRBV18 and TRBJ2-3; 7 nucleotides match TRBD2. The trim removed 4 bases at V and 2 bases at J, leaving 3 bases unmatched. Germline V gives CDR1 KGHSH, CDR2 LQKENI. The CDR3 runs to 14 residues. The CDR3 sequence is CASSLLAATDTQYF. The CDR3 DNA reads TGTGCCAGCTCACTTCTAGCGGCCACAGATACGCAGTATTTT.

The V gene is TRBV7-9, the J gene TRBJ2-1; no firm D call. The CDR3 runs 14 residues. The ends were cut back, 0 bases at V and 0 bases at J, with 3 bases in the middle. Looked up from germline, CDR1 is SEHNR and CDR2 is FQNEAQ (reference sequence). This chain's CDR3 is CASSLARSYNEQFF. The CDR3 DNA follows: TGTGCCAGCAGCTTAGCGCGCTCCTACAATGAGCAGTTCTTC.

In this sample, this clone is medium-sized. The V and J genes are TRBV11-2 and TRBJ2-7, with D tentatively TRBD2 (5 bases). V was clipped by 4 bases and J by 3 bases, with 25 bases between them. There are 18 residues in the CDR3. Germline V gene data show CDR1 as SGHAT and CDR2 as FQNNGV. The CDR3 spells CASSSSRVASYLIYEQYF. CDR3 bases: TGTGCCAGCAGCTCTAGCCGGGTGGCCAGCTACCTAATCTACGAGCAGTACTTC.

The chain carries TRBV5-1 and TRBJ2-2; 7 bases agree with TRBD1. CDR3 size: 13 residues. The V gene end was trimmed by 4 bases and the J gene end by 4 bases; junction bases not matched to a gene: 1. Per germline, CDR1 SGHRS and CDR2 YFSETQ. The CDR3 protein is CASSRDSTGELFF. In DNA form, the CDR3 reads TGCGCCAGCAGCCGGGACAGCACCGGGGAGCTGTTTTTT. The variable domain in full, completed from reference TRBV5-1 and TRBJ2-2, reads KAGVTQTPRYLIKTRGQQVTLSCSPISGHRSVSWYQQTPGQGLQFLFEYFSETQRNKGNFPGRFSGRQFSNSRSEMNVSTLELGDSALYLCASSRDSTGELFFGEGSRLTVL.

The V gene is TRBV5-6, the J gene TRBJ2-3; D remains unclear. The V gene lost 0 bases and the J gene lost 0 bases, with 2 bases spanning the gap. In germline, CDR1 is SGHDT, CDR2 YYEEEE. The CDR3 length is 13 residues. The CDR3, as DNA: TGTGCCAGCAGCTTGGGTAGCACAGATACGCAGTATTTT. Its protein is CASSLGSTDTQYF.

The chain uses TRBV5-4 and TRBJ1-4; D is perhaps TRBD1 (5 bases). This CDR3 has 17 amino acids. Trimming left V 0 bases short and J 0 bases short, with 12 bases between. The germline CDR1 and CDR2 sequences are SGHNT and YYREEE (reference sequence). CDR3 coding DNA: TGTGCCAGCAGCTTGGTGGGACCGCGTGCAACTAATGAAAAACTGTTTTTT. This translates into CASSLVGPRATNEKLFF.

The chain has TRBV6-1 and TRBJ2-3; 7 bases are a match to TRBD2. This CDR3 has 15 amino acids. The V and J ends lost 2 bases and 2 bases, in that order; junction bases with no gene match: 4. From germline, CDR1 is MNHNS and CDR2 SASEGT. CDR3 sequence: CASSEPAGPTDTQYF. The CDR3 DNA sequence: TGTGCCAGCAGTGAACCAGCGGGGCCCACAGATACGCAGTATTTT.

This sequence joins TRBV5-1 and TRBJ2-4, with D hard to call. Looked up from germline, CDR1 is SGHRS and CDR2 is YFSETQ. CDR3 length: 15 amino acids. Trimming removed 1 base from V and 3 bases from J, with 11 bases in between. CDR3 region: CASSLKGGLKNIQYF. The CDR3 region has the DNA TGCGCCAGCAGCTTGAAGGGTGGCCTCAAAAACATTCAGTACTTC.

This clone has a single count. The rearrangement uses TRBV28 and TRBJ2-1; weak D call: TRBD2 (7 bases). This CDR3 spans 16 amino acids. The V gene's germline CDR1 is MDHEN and CDR2 SYDVKM. Trimming shortened V by 2 bases and J by 8 bases, and 19 bases separated the two germline ends. CDR3 sequence: CASSLGQTRAGDEQFF. CDR3 sequence (DNA): TGTGCCAGCAGTTTAGGACAGACTAGGGCGGGAGATGAGCAGTTCTTC.

This clone was counted a few times. The genes are TRBV6-6 and TRBJ1-2; the D gene is possibly TRBD1 (6 bases). The CDR3 is 15 residues long. The germline V gene encodes CDR1 MNHNY and CDR2 SVGAGI (reference sequence). V lost 4 bases and J 2 bases, leaving 14 bases between the germline ends. CDR3 nucleotides: TGTGCCAGCAGTTTTACGGGGGGGGCCAACTATGGCTACACCTTC. As protein: CASSFTGGANYGYTF.

V is TRBV6-4 and J is TRBJ2-7, with 12 bases matching TRBD2. V gave up 1 base and J gave up 4 bases; unmatched junction bases: 8. Germline values: CDR1 MRHNA, CDR2 SNTAGT. The CDR3 consists of 17 residues. CDR3 amino acids: CASSDLRLAGVLYEQYF. As DNA, the CDR3 is TGTGCCAGCAGTGACTTACGACTAGCGGGAGTTTTATACGAGCAGTACTTC.

This CDR3 reads CSVPGWREYYNEQFF. The CDR3 nucleotides are TGCAGCGTCCCAGGGTGGAGGGAGTACTACAATGAGCAGTTCTTC. V and J are TRBV29-1 and TRBJ2-1, with D tentatively TRBD2 (6 bases). Trimming pared 6 bases from V and 3 bases from J, leaving 18 bases between. Germline CDR1 is SQVTM and CDR2 is ANQGSEA. The CDR3 length is 15 residues.

The CDR3 is CASSSGTGGYTGELFF. The CDR3 nucleotides are TGTGCCAGCAGTTCCGGGACAGGGGGTTACACCGGGGAGCTGTTTTTT. The chain combines TRBV15 with TRBJ2-2, with 11 bases matching TRBD1. Germline-derived CDR1 and CDR2 are LNHNV and YYDKDF (reference sequence). J lost 3 bases, V lost 10 bases, and 10 bases had no gene match. The CDR3 loop spans 16 amino acids.

This clone showed up just once. The chain combines TRBV7-6 with TRBJ2-3; 7 positions match TRBD2. The CDR3 runs to 16 residues. Germline CDR1 reads SGHVS; CDR2 reads FNYEAQ. Losses at the gene ends were 1 base for V and 0 bases for J; bases not matched to a gene: 4. The CDR3 sequence is CASSLGAGGSTDTQYF. For the CDR3, the DNA is TGTGCCAGCAGCTTAGGGGCCGGGGGGAGCACAGATACGCAGTATTTT. The full variable domain, rest sourced from reference TRBV7-6 and TRBJ2-3, is GAGVSQSPRYKVTKRGQDVALRCDPISGHVSLYWYRQALGQGPEFLTYFNYEAQQDKSGLPNDRFSAERPEGSISTLTIQRTEQRDSAMYRCASSLGAGGSTDTQYFGPGTRLTVL.